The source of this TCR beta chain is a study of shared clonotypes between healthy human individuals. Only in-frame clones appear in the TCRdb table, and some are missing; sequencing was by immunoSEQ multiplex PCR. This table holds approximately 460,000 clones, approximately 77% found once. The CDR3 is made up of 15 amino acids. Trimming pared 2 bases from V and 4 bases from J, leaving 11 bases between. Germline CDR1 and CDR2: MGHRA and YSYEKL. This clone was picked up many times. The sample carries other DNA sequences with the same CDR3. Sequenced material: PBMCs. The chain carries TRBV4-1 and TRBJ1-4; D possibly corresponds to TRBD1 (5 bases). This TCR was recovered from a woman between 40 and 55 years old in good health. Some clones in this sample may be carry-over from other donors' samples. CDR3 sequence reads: CASSQQEGSNEKLFF. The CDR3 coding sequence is TGCGCCAGCAGCCAACAGGAGGGGAGTAATGAAAAACTGTTTTTT.